The 2 T cell receptor beta chains below come from one sample, sequenced in a study of shared clonotypes between healthy human individuals. Clones were sequenced by immunoSEQ multiplex PCR, and TCRdb holds only the in-frame ones, with some missing. The sample yields 2,100,000 or so clones, 95% seen once. Specimen: naive CD4+ T cells sorted from blood. The subset here: CD45RA+ positively selected. Receptor source: a man between 18 and 29 years old in good health.

The chain links TRBV5-1 to TRBJ1-1; 12 nucleotides align to TRBD1. V gave up 0 bases and J gave up 1 base; unmatched junction bases: 4. This CDR3 comprises 17 residues. In germline, CDR1 is SGHRS, CDR2 YFSETQ. The CDR3 DNA reads TGCGCCAGCAGCTTGGGCGGGACAGGGGGCGCGAACACTGAAGCTTTCTTT. Protein: CASSLGGTGGANTEAFF.

The sample holds a few counts of this clone. The chain carries TRBV29-1 and TRBJ1-1; D unclear. Trimming removed 4 bases at V and 0 bases at J, with 15 bases between. CDR3 size: 15 residues. Germline V lookup: CDR1 SQVTM, CDR2 ANQGSEA. The DNA for the CDR3 is TGCAGCGTTGGATCGGTGGGATCGGTGAACACTGAAGCTTTCTTT. Its protein product is CSVGSVGSVNTEAFF. Variable domain in full (rest from reference TRBV29-1 and TRBJ1-1): SAVISQKPSRDICQRGTSLTIQCQVDSQVTMMFWYRQQPGQSLTLIATANQGSEATYESGFVIDKFPISRPNLTFSTLTVSNMSPEDSSIYLCSVGSVGSVNTEAFFGQGTRLTVV.